This T cell receptor (beta chain) was retrieved from a study of T cell repertoires in cytomegalovirus infection. Across the whole study: Indications came from public TCR beta signatures; they pointed to CMV infection and to a matching HLA type. Study-wide results and limits: There were HLA-C-restricted CMV-specific TCR beta clonotypes dominating the ex vivo response. Carriage of CMV together with the relevant HLA was identifiable through cumulative public TCR beta family frequency.

Only a few counts were recorded for this clonotype. No antigen is known for it. In TCRdb, the reads were re-called with MiXCR into one record per CDR3 protein. The table records nearly 450,000 distinct CDR3 sequences, around 32% of them present only once. CDR1 and CDR2 (germline): LNHDA, SQIVND (reference sequence). The CDR3 is made up of 14 amino acids. Trimming left V 8 bases short and J 6 bases short, with 17 bases between. The clonotype originates from a human donor in good health (CMV status not recorded). Some clones in this sample may be carry-over from other donors' samples. The chain carries TRBV19 and TRBJ2-1; no clear D. Sequencing was done on a sample of PBMCs. For the CDR3, the DNA is TGTGCCAGTGGCCGCGCGCGAGCCTTCAATGAGCAGTTCTTC. It yields the protein CASGRARAFNEQFF. Together with reference TRBV19 and TRBJ2-1, the CDR3 gives the full variable domain: DGGITQSPKYLFRKEGQNVTLSCEQNLNHDAMYWYRQDPGQGLRLIYYSQIVNDFQKGDIAEGYSVSREKKESFPLTVTSAQKNPTAFYLCASGRARAFNEQFFGPGTRLTVL.